Below, one T cell receptor (beta chain) is given with its context. Its antigen is undetermined. The data belong to a study of cytomegalovirus exposure and HLA in healthy donors. Across the whole study: Early released data comprised tens of millions of unique TCRs from HLA-typed donors.

Each donor was nominally healthy when sampled (though unrecorded immune exposures were likely). Study outcomes and limitations: In an earlier analysis, productive rearrangement rates for most beta V segments clustered near 87% or 30%.

V was shortened by 7 bases and J by 1 base, with 14 bases between the two germline ends. The CDR3 spans 15 residues. Germline values: CDR1 MDHEN, CDR2 SYDVKM. The PCR used 60 Vbeta and 13 Jbeta primers. Method: immunoSEQ multiplex PCR; TCRdb's copy keeps in-frame clones and lacks some. The table lists 190,000 or so clones, roughly 87% of them singletons, with roughly 1.5% in the top ten. This sequence was found in a man aged 50 to 60 in good health and CMV-seronegative. The specimen sequenced was PBMCs. The chain joins TRBV28 to TRBJ1-5; perhaps TRBD1 as D (6 bases). The CDR3 DNA is TGTGCCAGCAATGTACAGGGTCGCAGCAATCAGCCCCAGCATTTT. Protein: CASNVQGRSNQPQHF.